This TCR beta chain was identified during a study of molecular identifiers for immune sequencing clone quantification. Points from the study as a whole: Among about a million naive cells, spiked Jurkat TCR RNA from a single cell was reportedly detectable.

Previously published methods and listed TCR primers were used for the bulk TCR libraries. TCRdb used MiXCR to reprocess the PCR reads, holding one entry per CDR3 protein. The table lists just under 650,000 distinct CDR3 sequences, around 20% of them singletons. This clonotype came up many times. Its antigen is unknown. The sorting of naive CD8 T cells used the CD8+CD4-CCR7+CD45RA+ phenotype. The V end lost 4 bases, the J end lost 3 bases, and 7 bases lay between the germline ends. The CDR3 covers 13 residues. CDR1 MDHEN and CDR2 SYDVKM come from the germline V gene. The chain has TRBV28 and TRBJ1-5; a possible D gene is TRBD1 (5 bases). The sequence came from a human donor in good health. Some libraries in this study had Jurkat cell RNA spiked in. The sequencing input was naive CD8+ T cells from blood, with Jurkat cell RNA spiked in. Specified subset: FACS-sorted CD8+CD4-CCR7+CD45RA+ naive T cells. The CDR3 reads CASSSGFNQPQHF. The CDR3 DNA sequence: TGTGCCAGCAGTTCAGGGTTCAATCAGCCCCAGCATTTT.